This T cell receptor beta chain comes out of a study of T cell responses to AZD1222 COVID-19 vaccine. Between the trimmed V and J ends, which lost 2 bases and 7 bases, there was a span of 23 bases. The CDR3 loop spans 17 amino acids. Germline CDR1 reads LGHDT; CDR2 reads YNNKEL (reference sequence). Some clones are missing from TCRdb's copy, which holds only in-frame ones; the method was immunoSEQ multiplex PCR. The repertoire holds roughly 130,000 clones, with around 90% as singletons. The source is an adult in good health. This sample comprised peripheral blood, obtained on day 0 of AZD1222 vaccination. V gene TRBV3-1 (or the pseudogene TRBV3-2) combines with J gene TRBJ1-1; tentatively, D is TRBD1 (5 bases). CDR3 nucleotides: TGTGCCAGCAGCCAATGGGGGACTTGCCGGTATAATGGTGAAGCTTTCTTT. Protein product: CASSQWGTCRYNGEAFF.